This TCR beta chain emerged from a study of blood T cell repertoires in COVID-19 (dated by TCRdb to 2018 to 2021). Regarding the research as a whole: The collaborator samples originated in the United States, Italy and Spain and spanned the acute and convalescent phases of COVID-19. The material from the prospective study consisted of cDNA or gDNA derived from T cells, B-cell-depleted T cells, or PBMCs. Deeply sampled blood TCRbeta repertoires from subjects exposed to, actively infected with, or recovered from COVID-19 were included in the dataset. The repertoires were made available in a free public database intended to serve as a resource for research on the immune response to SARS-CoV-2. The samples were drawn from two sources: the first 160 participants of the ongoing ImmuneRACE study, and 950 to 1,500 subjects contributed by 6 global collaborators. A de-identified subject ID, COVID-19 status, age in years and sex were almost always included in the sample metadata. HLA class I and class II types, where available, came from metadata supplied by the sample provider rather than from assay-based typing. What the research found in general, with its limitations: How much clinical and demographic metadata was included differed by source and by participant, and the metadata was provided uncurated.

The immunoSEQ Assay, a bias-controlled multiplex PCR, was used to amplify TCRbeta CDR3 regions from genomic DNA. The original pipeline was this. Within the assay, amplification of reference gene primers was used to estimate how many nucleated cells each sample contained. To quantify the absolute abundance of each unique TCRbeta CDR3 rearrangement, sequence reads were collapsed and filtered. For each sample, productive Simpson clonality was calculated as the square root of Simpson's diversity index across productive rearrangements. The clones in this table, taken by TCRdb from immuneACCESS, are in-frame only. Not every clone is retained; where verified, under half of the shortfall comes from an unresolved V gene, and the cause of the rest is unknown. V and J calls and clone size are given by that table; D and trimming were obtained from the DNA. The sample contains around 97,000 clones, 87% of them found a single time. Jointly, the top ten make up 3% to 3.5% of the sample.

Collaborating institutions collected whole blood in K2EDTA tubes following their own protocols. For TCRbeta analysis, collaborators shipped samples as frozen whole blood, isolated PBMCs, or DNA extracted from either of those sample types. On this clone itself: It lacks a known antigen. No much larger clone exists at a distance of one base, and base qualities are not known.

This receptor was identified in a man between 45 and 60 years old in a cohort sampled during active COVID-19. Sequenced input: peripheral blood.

The CDR3 sequence is CASSTRFWTSGGVSSTDTQYF. The DNA sequence is as follows: TGTGCCAGCAGCACCCGGTTTTGGACTAGCGGGGGGGTATCTAGCACAGATACGCAGTATTTT. This chain joins TRBV6-6 to TRBJ2-3, with 15 junctional bases fitting TRBD2. Here V drops 6 bases and J drops 0 bases, and the junction holds 16 bases not matched to any gene. The germline V gene (reference sequence) gives CDR1 as MNHNY and CDR2 as SVGAGI. The CDR3 numbers 21 residues from cysteine through phenylalanine. Only the CDR3 portion is preserved as DNA: 63 bases, with reading frame beginning at the first base.